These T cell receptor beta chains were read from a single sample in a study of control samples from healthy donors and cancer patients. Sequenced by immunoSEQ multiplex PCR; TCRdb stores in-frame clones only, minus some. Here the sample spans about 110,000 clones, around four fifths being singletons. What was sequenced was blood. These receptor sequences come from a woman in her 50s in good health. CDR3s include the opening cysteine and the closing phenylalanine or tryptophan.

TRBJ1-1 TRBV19 CASSIVQTGAAEAFF
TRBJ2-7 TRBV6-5 CASTRDRGISYEQYF
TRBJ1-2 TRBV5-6 CASSSSGRGGYTF
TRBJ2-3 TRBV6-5 CASSLGGSTDTQYF
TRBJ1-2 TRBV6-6 CASSVDVANYGYTF
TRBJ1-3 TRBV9 CASSVEPQSSGNTIYF
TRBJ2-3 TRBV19 CASRRLAGGTDTQYF
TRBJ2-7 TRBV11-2 CASTLGATQGGEQYF
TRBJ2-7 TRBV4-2 CASSPTERPYEQYF
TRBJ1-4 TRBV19 CASSIGDRGSNEKLFF
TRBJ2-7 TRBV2 CASSKTGEQGRFSEQYF
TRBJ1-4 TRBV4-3 CASSQGVEENEKLFF
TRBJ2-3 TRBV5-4 CASSLAKGLDTQYF
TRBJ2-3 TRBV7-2 CASSLETATDTQYF
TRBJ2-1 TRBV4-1 CASSLGGRGPLGDEQFF
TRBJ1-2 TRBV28 CASMGTVYGYTF
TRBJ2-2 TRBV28 CASSLDRGDTGELFF
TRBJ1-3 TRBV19 CASSILGSANTIYF
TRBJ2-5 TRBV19 CASSMDRGRETQYF
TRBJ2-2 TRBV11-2 CASSLRRGLAGSTGELFF
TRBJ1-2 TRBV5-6 CASSPQGEKYGYTF
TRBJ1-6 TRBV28 CASIGAGTLKSPLHF
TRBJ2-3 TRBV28 CASEKKGPDTQYF
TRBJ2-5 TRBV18 CASSLESGGSETQYF
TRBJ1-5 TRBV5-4 CASSLGQGSNQPQHF
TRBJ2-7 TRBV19 CASSITAYSSYEQYF
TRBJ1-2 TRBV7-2 CASSSRDRGHGGYTF
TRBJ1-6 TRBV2 CASSTRQGNSPLHF
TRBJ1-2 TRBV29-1 CSVGTGTYGYTF
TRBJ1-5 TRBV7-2 CASSMTTGSNQPQHF
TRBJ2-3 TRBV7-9 CASSLIGTDTQYF
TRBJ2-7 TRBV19 CASSIGYEQYF
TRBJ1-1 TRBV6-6 CASSYSNGADTEAFF
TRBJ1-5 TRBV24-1 CATSDFWVGQGEDQPQHF
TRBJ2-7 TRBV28 CASRITAYEQYF
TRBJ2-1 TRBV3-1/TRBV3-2 CASSQGKSPYNEQFF
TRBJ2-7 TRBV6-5 CASGPGQGFLEQYF
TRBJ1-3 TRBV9 CASSPTQNTIYF
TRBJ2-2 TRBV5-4 CASSGRTQTNTGELFF
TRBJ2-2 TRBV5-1 CASSLLKNTGELFF
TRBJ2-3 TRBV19 CASRKRQGPDTQYF
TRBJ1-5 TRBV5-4 CASSSGGRDQPQHF
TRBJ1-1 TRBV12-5 CASGFTGGTEAFF
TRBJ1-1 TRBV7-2 CASSQDRGPRTEAFF
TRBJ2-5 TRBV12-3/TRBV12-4 CASSTLEETQYF
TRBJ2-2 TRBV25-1 CASSPPTAQNTGELFF
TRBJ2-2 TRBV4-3 CASSQDGTSRGGELFF
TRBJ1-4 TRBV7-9 CASSLVGLNEKLFF
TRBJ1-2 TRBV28 CASSSIPSGQINYGYTF